This is a list of T cell receptor beta chains from one sample in a study of blood T cell repertoires in COVID-19. TCRdb's table, derived via immunoSEQ multiplex PCR, lists solely in-frame clones and lacks some. In the table there are 100,000 or so clones, roughly 84% of which are singletons. Sequences were obtained from peripheral blood. The receptors shown here come from a man in his 70s with active or convalescent COVID-19. The CDR3 runs from the conserved cysteine through the conserved F or W. A D gene is named only where the DNA matches it firmly. Part of the rows lack a size; the others show once, few, many or a class for expanded clones.

>TRBV19|.|TRBJ2-1|19|.
CASSRVFTSSVSSYNEQFF
TGTGCCAGTAGTCGGGTTTTCACCTCCTCTGTGAGCTCCTACAATGAGCAGTTCTTC
>TRBV30|once|TRBJ1-4|14|.
CAWRYRQSNEKLFF
TGTGCCTGGAGGTATAGACAGAGTAATGAAAAACTGTTTTTT
>TRBV28|.|TRBJ1-6|14|.
CASCPRGGRSPLHF
TGTGCCAGCTGCCCTAGGGGGGGAAGGTCACCCCTCCACTTT
>TRBV29-1|.|TRBJ2-7|11|.
CSVGLSYEQYF
TGCAGCGTTGGACTGTCTTACGAGCAGTACTTC
>TRBV2|few|TRBJ1-5|14|TRBD1
CASSPDRGNQPQHF
TGTGCCAGCAGTCCCGACAGGGGCAATCAGCCCCAGCATTTT
>TRBV13|few|TRBJ1-2|14|.
CASSLQGPGAGYTF
TGTGCCAGCAGCTTACAGGGGCCCGGCGCTGGCTACACCTTC
>TRBV9|.|TRBJ2-3|15|TRBD2
CASSVASGGTDTQYF
TGTGCCAGCAGCGTAGCTAGCGGGGGCACAGATACGCAGTATTTT
>TRBV11-2|.|TRBJ1-2|13|.
CASSLGGVSGYTF
TGTGCCAGCAGCTTAGGCGGGGTTAGCGGCTACACCTTC
>TRBV7-9|.|TRBJ2-7|14|.
CASSPVHSSYEQYF
TGTGCCAGCAGCCCCGTTCATAGCTCCTACGAGCAGTACTTC
>TRBV6-5|.|TRBJ2-1|15|TRBD2
CASSYVASGGNEQFF
TGTGCCAGCAGTTATGTTGCTAGCGGGGGAAATGAGCAGTTCTTC
>TRBV7-9|.|TRBJ2-3|12|.
CASSLETDTQYF
TGTGCCAGCAGCTTGGAGACAGATACGCAGTATTTT
>TRBV7-3|.|TRBJ2-5|13|.
CASSGGIRETQYF
TGTGCCAGCAGCGGGGGCATCCGGGAGACCCAGTACTTC
>TRBV9|.|TRBJ1-5|19|TRBD1
CASSVARDRGKYSNQPQHF
TGTGCCAGCAGCGTAGCCCGGGACAGGGGGAAATATAGCAATCAGCCCCAGCATTTT
>TRBV3-1/TRBV3-2|.|TRBJ2-3|15|.
CASSPTGAGTDTQYF
TGTGCCAGCAGCCCCACCGGTGCGGGCACAGATACGCAGTATTTT
>TRBV5-1|.|TRBJ1-1|15|TRBD1
CASSPGQGVSTEAFF
TGCGCCAGCAGCCCTGGACAGGGGGTGTCAACTGAAGCTTTCTTT
>TRBV10-3|.|TRBJ1-3|18|.
CAISVFEDRTFSGNTIYF
TGTGCCATCAGTGTTTTTGAGGACAGAACCTTCTCTGGAAACACCATATATTTT
>TRBV7-2|.|TRBJ2-3|17|TRBD2
CASSPTSGVASTDTQYF
TGTGCCAGCAGCCCGACTAGCGGGGTTGCTAGCACAGATACGCAGTATTTT
>TRBV6-1|.|TRBJ2-7|15|.
CASSEERGLFYEQYF
TGTGCCAGCAGTGAGGAACGCGGACTATTCTACGAGCAGTACTTC
>TRBV9|.|TRBJ2-7|15|TRBD2
CASSVGSGGLYEQYF
TGTGCCAGCAGCGTAGGGTCGGGGGGACTTTACGAGCAGTACTTC
>TRBV7-3|.|TRBJ2-4|15|.
CASSPSQALGGIQYF
TGTGCCAGCAGCCCTTCCCAGGCCTTAGGTGGCATTCAGTACTTC
>TRBV18|.|TRBJ1-2|14|.
CASSPPTGDYGYTF
TGTGCCAGCTCACCACCGACCGGGGACTATGGCTACACCTTC
>TRBV2|.|TRBJ2-5|14|.
CASRMLGSGETQYF
TGTGCCAGCCGGATGTTGGGCAGTGGTGAGACCCAGTACTTC
>TRBV28|.|TRBJ2-1|13|TRBD1
CASSRGQAAEQFF
TGTGCCAGCAGTAGGGGGCAGGCGGCTGAGCAGTTCTTC
>TRBV18|.|TRBJ2-1|15|.
CASSPSGGGKNEQFF
TGTGCCAGCTCACCAAGTGGGGGGGGCAAGAATGAGCAGTTCTTC
>TRBV5-6|.|TRBJ2-3|15|TRBD1
CASSTLTGEADTQYF
TGTGCCAGCAGCACCCTGACAGGGGAGGCAGATACGCAGTATTTT
>TRBV5-1|.|TRBJ1-2|15|TRBD1
CASSLGGTGPWGYTF
TGCGCCAGCAGCTTGGGAGGGACAGGCCCGTGGGGCTACACCTTC
>TRBV3-1/TRBV3-2|few|TRBJ1-6|14|TRBD1
CASSEGALGSPLHF
TGTGCCAGCAGCGAGGGGGCGCTTGGTTCACCCCTCCACTTT
>TRBV6-5|.|TRBJ2-7|12|.
CASSTATYEQYF
TGTGCCAGCAGTACTGCGACCTACGAGCAGTACTTC
>TRBV11-2|.|TRBJ1-4|15|.
CASSLDGNRVEKLFF
TGTGCCAGCAGCTTAGATGGGAACAGGGTCGAAAAACTGTTTTTT
>TRBV6-4|.|TRBJ1-4|15|TRBD1
CASRPGQGQNEKLFF
TGTGCCAGCAGGCCGGGACAGGGACAAAATGAAAAACTGTTTTTT
>TRBV2|.|TRBJ2-3|15|.
CASSRQGRGTDTQYF
TGTGCCAGCAGCAGGCAGGGGAGGGGCACAGATACGCAGTATTTT
>TRBV2|.|TRBJ2-2|16|.
CASSPPDSAGTGELFF
TGTGCCAGCAGTCCACCGGACAGTGCCGGCACCGGGGAGCTGTTTTTT
>TRBV2|.|TRBJ1-1|16|TRBD1
CASSEKRAGGFTEAFF
TGTGCCAGCAGTGAAAAGAGGGCAGGGGGCTTCACTGAAGCTTTCTTT
>TRBV5-8|.|TRBJ2-2|15|TRBD2
CASSFGGGNTGELFF
TGTGCCAGCAGCTTTGGCGGGGGGAACACCGGGGAGCTGTTTTTT
>TRBV11-2|.|TRBJ2-5|19|.
CASSLPNTLTGTRRETQYF
TGTGCCAGCAGCTTACCCAACACACTGACAGGAACGAGACGAGAGACCCAGTACTTC
>TRBV14|.|TRBJ1-2|13|.
CASSQLRDWGYTF
TGTGCCAGCAGCCAGCTTCGGGACTGGGGCTACACCTTC
>TRBV19|.|TRBJ2-3|15|TRBD1
CASSIGTGVADTQYF
TGTGCCAGTAGTATTGGGACAGGGGTCGCAGATACGCAGTATTTT
>TRBV7-9|.|TRBJ1-2|14|TRBD1
CASSRQGVDYGYTF
TGTGCCAGCAGTCGACAGGGGGTCGACTATGGCTACACCTTC
>TRBV5-1|.|TRBJ2-5|16|TRBD2
CASSPGLAGGLETQYF
TGCGCCAGCAGCCCGGGACTAGCGGGGGGGCTTGAGACCCAGTACTTC
>TRBV7-8|few|TRBJ1-2|15|TRBD1
CASSLGGTGNYGYTF
TGTGCCAGCAGCTTAGGGGGGACAGGGAACTATGGCTACACCTTC
>TRBV2|.|TRBJ1-4|14|TRBD1
CATTPGTGEEKLFF
TGTGCCACCACCCCCGGGACAGGGGAGGAAAAACTGTTTTTT
>TRBV11-2|.|TRBJ1-2|12|.
CASSSLKRGYTF
TGTGCCAGCAGCTCCCTTAAGAGGGGCTACACCTTC
>TRBV7-3|.|TRBJ1-6|16|TRBD1
CASSLTPGTGRSPLHF
TGTGCCAGCAGCTTAACCCCCGGGACAGGTCGTTCACCCCTCCACTTT
>TRBV28|.|TRBJ1-4|16|.
CASSLSGVGVREKLFF
TGTGCCAGCAGTTTATCGGGGGTGGGGGTTCGTGAAAAACTGTTTTTT
>TRBV28|.|TRBJ1-5|15|TRBD1
CASSSGQGGSQPQHF
TGTGCCAGCAGTTCCGGACAGGGGGGAAGTCAGCCCCAGCATTTT
>TRBV13|.|TRBJ2-3|16|TRBD2
CASSFAGEAGTDTQYF
TGTGCCAGCAGCTTCGCGGGGGAGGCTGGCACAGATACGCAGTATTTT
>TRBV5-1|.|TRBJ2-1|16|TRBD2
CASSPTSGGKGNEQFF
TGCGCCAGCAGCCCAACTAGCGGGGGCAAGGGGAATGAGCAGTTCTTC
>TRBV5-1|.|TRBJ2-2|17|TRBD2
CASSFGPAGGYAGELFF
TGCGCCAGCAGCTTCGGGCCCGCGGGGGGGTACGCCGGGGAGCTGTTTTTT
>TRBV24-1|.|TRBJ2-2|14|TRBD1
CATSVTGSTGELFF
TGTGCCACCAGTGTGACAGGGTCCACCGGGGAGCTGTTTTTT
>TRBV6-5|.|TRBJ2-7|14|TRBD2
CASSYRRGVYEQYF
TGTGCCAGCAGTTACAGGCGGGGGGTCTACGAGCAGTACTTC
>TRBV7-2|.|TRBJ2-7|15|TRBD1
CASSSRQGRSGEQYF
TGTGCCAGCAGCTCCAGACAGGGGAGGTCGGGGGAGCAGTACTTC
>TRBV7-3|.|TRBJ2-7|13|.
CATGRGPGYEQYF
TGTGCCACCGGAAGAGGGCCAGGCTACGAGCAGTACTTC
>TRBV20-1|.|TRBJ2-3|15|.
CSASSVEEPTDTQYF
TGCAGTGCTAGTAGCGTAGAGGAGCCAACAGATACGCAGTATTTT
>TRBV24-1|once|TRBJ2-3|15|.
CATSDLGGSTDTQYF
TGTGCCACCAGTGATTTGGGCGGCTCCACAGATACGCAGTATTTT
>TRBV5-1|.|TRBJ1-1|14|.
CASSLFRGNTEAFF
TGCGCCAGCAGCTTGTTTCGGGGTAACACTGAAGCTTTCTTT
>TRBV7-8|.|TRBJ2-3|15|.
CASSLDSSSTDTQYF
TGTGCCAGCAGCCTGGACAGTTCTAGCACAGATACGCAGTATTTT
>TRBV5-4|few|TRBJ2-7|13|TRBD1
CASSHGQGYEQYF
TGTGCCAGCAGCCACGGACAGGGCTACGAGCAGTACTTC
>TRBV7-2|.|TRBJ1-1|14|TRBD1
CASIQGAMYTEAFF
TGTGCCAGCATACAGGGGGCGATGTATACTGAAGCTTTCTTT
>TRBV18|.|TRBJ2-2|18|.
CASSPDAERLLLAGELFF
TGTGCCAGCTCACCAGACGCAGAACGACTTCTCCTCGCCGGGGAGCTGTTTTTT
>TRBV29-1|.|TRBJ2-7|12|TRBD1
CSVEGGQGEQYF
TGCAGCGTTGAGGGGGGACAGGGGGAGCAGTACTTC